The clone carrying this TCR beta chain has a single count. Antigen specificity is unknown. These data come from a study of shared clonotypes between healthy human individuals. Study results and limitations: It was only blood that was sampled, and tissue repertoires likely differ.

Trimming left V 5 bases short and J 7 bases short, with 21 bases between. The germline V gene encodes CDR1 LNHDA and CDR2 SQIVND (reference sequence). This CDR3 is built from 16 residues. The healthy adult donors were HIV-negative and reported no recent acute infections or vaccinations. The assay used deep level. Assay: immunoSEQ multiplex PCR; the TCRdb copy retains only in-frame clones and omits some. The table shows around 720,000 clones, with approximately 73% occurring only once. This TCR derives from a woman aged 25-40 years in good health. This chain connects TRBV19 to TRBJ2-1, with D possibly TRBD1 on 6 matching bases. Sequenced: memory CD4+ T cells sorted from blood. As for subset: CD45RA-negative fraction. The CDR3 sequence: CASSLGQRAGGNEQFF. For the CDR3, the DNA is TGTGCCAGTAGTTTAGGACAGAGGGCGGGTGGGAATGAGCAGTTCTTC.